This T cell receptor (beta chain) was observed in a study of cytomegalovirus exposure and HLA in healthy donors. Across the whole study: A previous analysis identified 100 million or so unique TCR beta sequences derived from 180 million or so T cells. Among the approximately 400 genotyped donors, approximately 81% were placed in the Caucasian-associated ancestry cluster.

This clone was picked up a small number of times. The target antigen is unknown. PCR was performed using 60 Vbeta and 13 Jbeta primers. Profiled with immunoSEQ multiplex PCR; TCRdb holds only in-frame clones, not every one. This sample has about 110,000 clones, with roughly three quarters found just once. Whole-study findings and limits: Cytomegalovirus association was assigned to around 150 TCR beta chains.

With 5 bases removed from V and 0 bases from J, the gap between germline ends came to 14 bases. Germline CDR1 is SNHLY and CDR2 is FYNNEI. CDR3 length equals 15 residues. The genes are TRBV2 and TRBJ2-7; a weak D match, TRBD1 (5 bases). Sample: PBMCs. The clonotype comes from a man aged 25-45 years in good health and CMV-seronegative. The CDR3 DNA reads TGTGCCAGCAGTCACAGGCTTCTTGGCTCCTACGAGCAGTACTTC. Translated: CASSHRLLGSYEQYF.